This TCR beta chain was profiled in a study of blood T cell repertoires in COVID-19. Whole-study context: Nucleic acid was either cDNA or gDNA, and it came from T cells, B-cell-depleted T cells, or PBMCs.

In the study's own analysis: Estimation of nucleated cell counts relied on the amplification of reference gene primers. Sequencing was performed with immunoSEQ multiplex PCR; in TCRdb, only in-frame clones are kept and a portion is missing. V and J calls and clone size come straight from that table; D and trimming were deduced from the DNA. The sample has roughly 170,000 clones, around 85% seen once. Deletions cut 3 bases from V and 7 bases from J, with 12 bases between. The germline V gene has CDR1 SGHTA and CDR2 FQGNSA. CDR3 length: 13 residues. This sequence originates from a man in his 70s with active or convalescent COVID-19. V usage is TRBV7-2 and J usage is TRBJ1-1; D possibly corresponds to TRBD1 (5 bases). Specimen: peripheral blood. In DNA form, the CDR3 reads TGTGCCAGCAGCTTCAGGGCTGAGGTTGAAGCTTTCTTT. This gives the protein CASSFRAEVEAFF.